Below are 25 T cell receptor beta chains sequenced from a single sample in a study of T cells in Graves' hyperthyroidism and ophthalmopathy. The investigators amplified TCR beta CDR3 regions from RNA transcripts. Researchers ran a first-round RT-PCR on the TCR CDR3 using the HTBI primer set. TCRdb re-called the multiplex PCR reads through MiXCR, storing one row per CDR3 protein. Counted here are roughly 300,000 distinct CDR3 sequences, roughly 13% occurring once; the ten biggest clones make up approximately 23%. The sequenced sample consisted of blood. The receptors shown here come from a woman in her twenties or thirties with Graves' hyperthyroidism.

This clonotype was counted ten times or more. The chain recombines TRBV6-1 with TRBJ2-1, with 11 positions matching TRBD2. V trimming: 8 bases; J trimming: 6 bases; junction bases outside the gene matches: 15. The CDR3 totals 17 residues. CDR1 and CDR2 (germline): MNHNS, SASEGT. The CDR3: CASRGVLAGVSRNEQFF. The DNA for the CDR3 is TGTGCCAGCCGGGGGGTACTAGCGGGAGTGTCCCGCAATGAGCAGTTCTTC.

In DNA form, the CDR3 reads TGTGCCACCAGCAGAGAGGCGGGGATCACAGATACGCAGTATTTT. This codes for CATSREAGITDTQYF. This chain links TRBV15 with TRBJ2-3; tentatively, D is TRBD2 (6 bases). Germline CDR1 is LNHNV and CDR2 is YYDKDF (reference sequence). CDR3 length: 15 amino acids. The V end was cut by 0 bases, the J end by 2 bases, with 9 bases between.

In this sample, this clonotype turned up many times. The chain uses TRBV28 and TRBJ2-1; 9 positions agree with TRBD2. Germline assignment: CDR1 MDHEN and CDR2 SYDVKM. There are 15 residues in the CDR3. After removal of 7 bases from V and 9 bases from J, the junction contained 13 bases not matched to a gene. As DNA, the CDR3 is TGTGCCAGCATTTCGTCTAGCGGGAAATTCGTTGAGCAGTTCTTC. Its protein product is CASISSSGKFVEQFF.

On this clonotype itself: A much larger clone differs by one base, so this may be a read error. The chain recombines TRBV28 with TRBJ2-5, with D possibly being TRBD1 or TRBD2 (5 bases each). Germline assignment: CDR1 MDHEN and CDR2 SYDVKM. The germline V and J ends were trimmed by 6 bases and 3 bases, with 17 bases remaining between them. This CDR3 is built from 15 residues. The CDR3 DNA reads as TGTGCCAGCAGCCGACGGGGACGGGCGAAAGAGACCCAGTACTTC. Protein sequence: CASSRRGRAKETQYF.

This clonotype was detected a few times. This chain connects TRBV10-2 to TRBJ2-5, with D possibly being TRBD1 or TRBD2 (6 bases each). Trimming cost V 2 bases and J 9 bases, with 19 bases left between them. Germline loops: CDR1 WSHSY, CDR2 SAAADI. This CDR3 region has 15 residues. DNA of the CDR3: TGCGCCAGCAGTGAGGAAGGGGGAGGAGGCCGGGCCCAGTACTTC. It specifies CASSEEGGGGRAQYF.

V usage is TRBV3-1 and J usage is TRBJ2-1; D is ambiguous. CDR3 length: 11 residues. Germline loops: CDR1 LGHDT, CDR2 YNNKEL (reference sequence). Trimming took off 2 bases at V and 6 bases at J, with 2 bases between the two ends. Here the CDR3 DNA reads TGTGCCAGCAGCCAACTCAATGAGCAGTTCTTC. Amino acids: CASSQLNEQFF.

The table lists this clonotype with many counts. The chain couples TRBV27 to TRBJ2-1, with D possibly TRBD2 on 6 matching bases. V was cut by 3 bases and J by 5 bases, with 14 bases left in between. The CDR3 runs to 15 residues. Germline CDR1 and CDR2: MNHEY and SMNVEV (reference sequence). This CDR3 reads CASSFRLANNNEQFF. For the CDR3, the DNA is TGTGCCAGCAGTTTTAGGCTAGCGAATAACAATGAGCAGTTCTTC.

This chain joins TRBV3-1 and TRBJ2-7; 9 nucleotides line up with TRBD1. The J segment lost 6 bases and the V segment lost 3 bases, leaving 12 bases of the junction unmatched. The germline gives CDR1 LGHDT, CDR2 YNNKEL (reference sequence). The length of the CDR3 is 16 residues. The CDR3 reads CASSHLGQGTPLEQYF. The DNA of the CDR3 is TGTGCCAGCAGCCACCTCGGACAGGGGACTCCTCTCGAGCAGTACTTC.

The sample holds a few counts of this clonotype. This chain connects TRBV6-5 to TRBJ1-2; D gene uncertain. The V gene lost 2 bases and the J gene lost 8 bases, with 18 bases spanning the gap. The germline V gene encodes CDR1 MNHEY and CDR2 SVGAGI. The CDR3 covers 15 residues. For the CDR3, the DNA is TGTGCCAGCAGTTACGCAGTGGCGAGGGATGAGGGCTACACCTTC. Translating it yields CASSYAVARDEGYTF.

About this clonotype itself: A much larger clone differs by one base, so this may be a read error. The rearrangement joins TRBV11-2 to TRBJ2-3; D gene unclear. The germline V gene encodes CDR1 SGHAT and CDR2 FQNNGV. The CDR3 has 13 residues. The DNA for the CDR3 is TGTGCCAGCAGCGCCTATAGCACAAATACGCAGTATTTT. Translation gives CASSAYSTNTQYF.

This clonotype came up many times. This chain joins TRBV7-3 and TRBJ2-5; D remains unclear. This CDR3 contains 13 residues. V dropped 5 bases and J dropped 4 bases, with 11 bases sitting between them. The germline V gene encodes CDR1 SGHTA and CDR2 FQGTGA. CDR3 sequence: CASSANSRETQYF. CDR3 DNA sequence: TGTGCCAGCAGCGCAAACTCGAGAGAGACCCAGTACTTC.

The chain employs TRBV5-1 and TRBJ2-2; D tentatively reads TRBD1 or TRBD2 (6 bases each). CDR1 is SGHRS and CDR2 is YFSETQ in the germline V gene. CDR3 size: 15 residues. Deletions cut 2 bases from V and 4 bases from J, with 12 bases between. CDR3 protein: CASSFEGGSTGELFF. The CDR3 region has the DNA TGCGCCAGCAGCTTTGAAGGGGGGAGCACCGGGGAGCTGTTTTTT.

The CDR3 DNA sequence: TGTGCCAGCAGCGGTGACGGGAGTCGAAATGAGCAGTTCTTC. Encoded protein: CASSGDGSRNEQFF. The chain combines TRBV5-6 with TRBJ2-1; possible D gene TRBD2, 6 bases. This CDR3 region has 14 residues. CDR1 is SGHDT, CDR2 YYEEEE, per germline. V was pared by 4 bases and J by 7 bases, with 15 bases between.

The table lists this clonotype with many counts. This chain uses TRBV2 with TRBJ2-1; 10 nucleotides align to TRBD1. Looked up from germline, CDR1 is SNHLY and CDR2 is FYNNEI. There are 15 residues in the CDR3. V lost 11 bases and J lost 3; bases outside the gene matches: 10. The CDR3 loop is CACIGQGGLYNEQFF. CDR3 DNA sequence: TGTGCCTGCATCGGACAGGGGGGACTCTACAATGAGCAGTTCTTC.

This clonotype was seen ten or more times. The chain has TRBV20-1 and TRBJ2-3; D remains unclear. This CDR3 is 13 amino acids long. Germline V lookup: CDR1 DFQATT, CDR2 SNEGSKA (reference sequence). CDR3 loop: CSTTASDTDTQYF. The CDR3 region has the DNA TGCAGCACCACGGCTTCAGACACAGATACGCAGTATTTT.

This clonotype was observed at least ten times. The V gene is TRBV28, the J gene TRBJ2-5; 9 nucleotides agree with TRBD2. Per the germline V gene, CDR1 is MDHEN and CDR2 is SYDVKM. CDR3 length: 16 amino acids. Trimming cost V 6 bases and J 1 base; bases outside gene matches: 9. The CDR3 region is CASSYDSAGGQETQYF. CDR3 in DNA: TGTGCCAGCAGCTACGACTCAGCGGGAGGCCAAGAGACCCAGTACTTC.

A few counts support this clonotype. The V call is TRBV4-3, the J call TRBJ2-3; 8 bases are shared with TRBD2. From germline, CDR1 is LGHNA and CDR2 YSLEER. The CDR3 runs to 17 residues. Losses at the gene ends were 0 bases for V and 1 base for J; bases not matched to a gene: 6. This CDR3 reads CASSQDPAGAGTDTQYF. CDR3 coding DNA: TGCGCCAGCAGCCAAGACCCAGCGGGAGCCGGCACAGATACGCAGTATTTT.

In this sample, this clonotype turned up many times. V and J are TRBV3-1 and TRBJ1-4; 9 bases are shared with TRBD1. Germline CDR1 is LGHDT and CDR2 is YNNKEL (reference sequence). This CDR3 spans 15 amino acids. V dropped 0 bases and J dropped 6; count of bases not matched to a gene: 2. The DNA for the CDR3 is TGTGCCAGCAGCCAAGACAACAGGGGGCATGAAAAACTGTTTTTT. The encoded protein is CASSQDNRGHEKLFF.

This clonotype was detected ten times or more. The V call is TRBV28, the J call TRBJ2-5; TRBD2 aligns across 10 bases. Germline CDR1 and CDR2: MDHEN and SYDVKM. Losses at the gene ends were 3 bases for V and 5 bases for J; bases not matched to a gene: 9. This CDR3 is built from 16 residues. Here the CDR3 DNA reads TGTGCCAGCAGTTTTTGGGCTAGCGGGAGTACGGAGACCCAGTACTTC. This gives the protein CASSFWASGSTETQYF.

The chain links TRBV3-1 to TRBJ2-1; tentatively, D is TRBD2 (7 bases). Per the germline V gene, CDR1 is LGHDT and CDR2 is YNNKEL (reference sequence). The CDR3 runs 14 residues. Trimming shortened V by 8 bases and J by 6 bases, and 17 bases separated the two germline ends. DNA of the CDR3: TGTGCCAGCCGGACGGGGGGCGGCCCCAATGAGCAGTTCTTC. Its protein product is CASRTGGGPNEQFF.

The V call is TRBV5-1, the J call TRBJ2-6; D is ambiguous. Germline loops: CDR1 SGHRS, CDR2 YFSETQ. V was pared by 6 bases and J by 2 bases, with 9 bases between. CDR3 length: 14 amino acids. This chain's CDR3 is CASKGKTGANVLTF. The DNA for the CDR3 is TGCGCCAGCAAGGGAAAGACTGGGGCCAACGTCCTGACTTTC.

The chain links TRBV7-2 to TRBJ2-5, with unresolved D. Trimming shortened V by 4 bases and J by 1 base, and 13 bases separated the two germline ends. Germline V CDR1 and CDR2: SGHTA, FQGNSA. The CDR3 loop spans 15 amino acids. The CDR3 nucleotides are TGTGCCAGCAGCTCCAGTAGTGGGGTCCAAGAGACCCAGTACTTC. It codes for CASSSSSGVQETQYF.

This clonotype was seen many times. The genes are TRBV15 and TRBJ1-4, with D unclear. The CDR3 contains 14 residues. Germline loops: CDR1 LNHNV, CDR2 YYDKDF (reference sequence). V was cut by 7 bases and J by 4 bases, with 13 bases left in between. The CDR3 region has the DNA TGTGCCACCACCCCGAGGGCGGTTAATGAAAAACTGTTTTTT. This gives the protein CATTPRAVNEKLFF.

The genes are TRBV7-2 and TRBJ2-2; D uncertain. The CDR3 is made up of 13 amino acids. Germline-derived CDR1 and CDR2 are SGHTA and FQGNSA. V was shortened by 2 bases and J by 8 bases, with 9 bases between the two germline ends. DNA for the CDR3: TGTGCCAGCAGCTTAAACCTCCTTGGGGAGCTGTTTTTT. It codes for CASSLNLLGELFF.

This clonotype showed up many times. The rearrangement uses TRBV29-1 and TRBJ1-1, with D maybe TRBD1 (5 bases). Trimming stripped 7 bases from V and 5 bases from J, with 17 bases between. The CDR3 totals 13 residues. Germline values: CDR1 SQVTM, CDR2 ANQGSEA. The CDR3 protein is CSGMTWWGTEAFF. In nucleotides, the CDR3 is TGCAGCGGGATGACATGGTGGGGGACTGAAGCTTTCTTT. Together with reference TRBV29-1 and TRBJ1-1, the CDR3 gives the full variable domain: SAVISQKPSRDICQRGTSLTIQCQVDSQVTMMFWYRQQPGQSLTLIATANQGSEATYESGFVIDKFPISRPNLTFSTLTVSNMSPEDSSIYLCSGMTWWGTEAFFGQGTRLTVV.